The present T cell receptor beta chain was sequenced within a study of T cells after yellow fever vaccination. The CDR3 extends over 16 amino acids. Germline values: CDR1 SGHTA, CDR2 FQGNSA. Trimming left V 2 bases short and J 2 bases short, with 10 bases between. TCRdb reprocessed the 5' RACE reads with MiXCR, giving one entry per CDR3 protein. The table lists some 340,000 distinct CDR3 sequences, 4.1% of them singletons. The receptor's source is a man younger than 35 who received the YFV17D yellow fever vaccine. The chain carries TRBV7-2 and TRBJ2-6; D remains unclear. The sample consisted of PBMCs, taken 5 days after the yellow fever booster vaccination. The CDR3 sequence: CASSLFLGAGANVLTF. The CDR3 nucleotides read TGTGCCAGCAGCTTATTCTTGGGTGCTGGGGCCAACGTCCTGACTTTC.